This T cell receptor beta chain derives from a study of blood T cell repertoires in COVID-19. About the research overall: Some COVID-19 samples were acute and others convalescent; all came from the United States, Italy and Spain.

As handled by the study authors: For nucleated cells, counts were estimated from reference gene primer amplification. Libraries were prepared by immunoSEQ multiplex PCR; TCRdb keeps only in-frame clonotypes and omits some of them. V and J calls and clone size are copied from that table; D and trimming were computed from the DNA. The sample lists more than 60,000 clones, under 85% occurring once. This receptor was identified in a man between 45 and 60 years old with COVID-19, enrolled during active disease. The sample taken for sequencing was peripheral blood.

CDR3 nucleotide sequence: TGCGCCAGCAGCCTGCTGTATCGGGACAAGCCCTACGAGCAGTACTTC. This gives the protein CASSLLYRDKPYEQYF. The chain has TRBV5-1 and TRBJ2-7; D perhaps matches TRBD1 (6 bases). Looked up from germline, CDR1 is SGHRS and CDR2 is YFSETQ. Trimming shortened V by 4 bases and J by 2 bases, and 19 bases separated the two germline ends. The CDR3 spans 16 residues.